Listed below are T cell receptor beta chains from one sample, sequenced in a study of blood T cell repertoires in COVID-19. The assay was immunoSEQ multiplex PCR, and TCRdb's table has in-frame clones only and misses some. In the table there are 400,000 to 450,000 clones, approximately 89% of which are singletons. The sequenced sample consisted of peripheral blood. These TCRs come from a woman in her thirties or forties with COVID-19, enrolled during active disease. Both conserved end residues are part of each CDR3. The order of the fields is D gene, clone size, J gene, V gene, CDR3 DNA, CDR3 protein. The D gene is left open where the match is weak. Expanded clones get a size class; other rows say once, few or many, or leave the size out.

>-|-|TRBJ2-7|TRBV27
TGTGCCAGCAACCCTCTGGGCGGGCCCAGCTCCTACGAGCAGTACTTC
CASNPLGGPSSYEQYF
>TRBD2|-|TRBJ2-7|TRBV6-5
TGTGCCAGCAGGGGACTAGCGGGAACGTCCTACGAGCAGTACTTC
CASRGLAGTSYEQYF
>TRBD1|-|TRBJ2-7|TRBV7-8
TGTGCCAGCAGCTCGGAGGACAGGGAAATCTACGAGCAGTACTTC
CASSSEDREIYEQYF
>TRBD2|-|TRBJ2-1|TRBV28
TGTGCCAGCAGTCCGGGGGGGCCCCGGAGCTCCTACAATGAGCAGTTCTTC
CASSPGGPRSSYNEQFF
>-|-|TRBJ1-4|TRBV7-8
TGTGCCAGCAGCCCCCGAGGGGGAGAACTGTTTTTT
CASSPRGGELFF
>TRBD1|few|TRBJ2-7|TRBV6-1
TGTGCCAGCAGTGAAGCGTTCTCCGGACAGGGGTTTTACGAGCAGTACTTC
CASSEAFSGQGFYEQYF
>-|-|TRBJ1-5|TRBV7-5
TGTGCCAGAAGCTTAGCGATGAACAGGGAGGGGGGTAAACCTCAGCCCCAGCATTTT
CARSLAMNREGGKPQPQHF
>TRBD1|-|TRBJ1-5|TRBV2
TGTGCCAGCAGCTTGGGACAGGGATTAGGGTCCCAGCATTTT
CASSLGQGLGSQHF
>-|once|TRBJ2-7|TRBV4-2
TGTGCCAGCAGCCAAGTGAAGTCTGGGGTAGGCGGGGATGGCTACGAGCAGTACTTC
CASSQVKSGVGGDGYEQYF
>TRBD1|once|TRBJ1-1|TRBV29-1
TGCAGCGTCGCAACAGGGGTGAACACTGAAGCTTTCTTT
CSVATGVNTEAFF
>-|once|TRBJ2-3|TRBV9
TGTGCCAGCAGCGTAGTAGACGGGAGAGGAAGCACAGATACGCAGTATTTT
CASSVVDGRGSTDTQYF
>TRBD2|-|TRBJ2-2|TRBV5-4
TGTGCCAGCAGCCCCGGGGGCGTAGCGGGAGCCGGGGAGCTGTTTTTT
CASSPGGVAGAGELFF
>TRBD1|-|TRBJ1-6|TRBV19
TGTGCCAGTAGATATGGGACAGGGGTATCACCCCTCCACTTT
CASRYGTGVSPLHF
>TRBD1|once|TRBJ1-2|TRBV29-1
TGCAGCGTTGGACCGGGACAGGGTTACAATGGCTACACCTTC
CSVGPGQGYNGYTF
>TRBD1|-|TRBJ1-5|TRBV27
TGTGCCAGCAGCAGGGGACAGGAAAATCAGCCCCAGCATTTT
CASSRGQENQPQHF
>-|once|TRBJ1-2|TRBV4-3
TGCGCCAGCAGCCCCCAGATCGACAGCTATGGCTACACCTTC
CASSPQIDSYGYTF
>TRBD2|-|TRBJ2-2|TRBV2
TGTGCCAGCAGTGAGCTAGCGGGAGAGGCCGGGGAGCTGTTTTTT
CASSELAGEAGELFF
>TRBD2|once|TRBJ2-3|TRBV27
TGTGCCAGCAGTTTAAAACCGGGACTAGCGGGGCGCACAGATACGCAGTATTTT
CASSLKPGLAGRTDTQYF
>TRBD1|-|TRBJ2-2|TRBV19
TGTGCCAGTAGCCCCGAGGACAGGGAGAGAGGGGAGCTGTTTTTT
CASSPEDRERGELFF
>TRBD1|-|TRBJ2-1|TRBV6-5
TGTGCCAGCAGGGGGACAGGGGGACTGGGGGGGCAGTTCTTC
CASRGTGGLGGQFF
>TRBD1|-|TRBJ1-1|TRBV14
TGTGCCAGCAGGCGGACAGGGAGTCACACTGAAGCTTTCTTT
CASRRTGSHTEAFF
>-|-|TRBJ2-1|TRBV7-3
TGTGCCAGCAGCATAGAAGGGGAAGTATCCTACAATGAGCAGTTCTTC
CASSIEGEVSYNEQFF
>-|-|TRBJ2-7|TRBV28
TGTGCCAGCAGTTTACCTCCACAAAGGCAGTACTTC
CASSLPPQRQYF
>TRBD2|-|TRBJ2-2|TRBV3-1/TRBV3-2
TGTGCCAGCAGCTACTCCTTGACTAGCAGTAACACCGGGGAGCTGTTTTTT
CASSYSLTSSNTGELFF
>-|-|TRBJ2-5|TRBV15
TGTGCCACCAGCAGAGACAGGGGTAGCGAGACCCAGTACTTC
CATSRDRGSETQYF
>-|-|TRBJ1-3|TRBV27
TGTGCCACCACCGACGGGGGAAACACCATATATTTT
CATTDGGNTIYF
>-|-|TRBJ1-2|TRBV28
TGTGCCAGCAGTTTACAGCGAAGTCCCTATGGCTACACCTTC
CASSLQRSPYGYTF
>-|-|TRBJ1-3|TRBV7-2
TGTGCCAGCAGCTCCAGACTTTCCGGAAACACCATATATTTT
CASSSRLSGNTIYF
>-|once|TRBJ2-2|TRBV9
TGTGCCAGCAGCGTCGGAGGGAGCCACACCGGGGAGCTGTTTTTT
CASSVGGSHTGELFF
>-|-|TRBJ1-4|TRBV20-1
TGCAGTGCTAGTTCAGGGAGGGGAACGAAAAAACTGTTTTTT
CSASSGRGTKKLFF
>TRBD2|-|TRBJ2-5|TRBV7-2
TGTGCCAGCAGCTTAGTACTAGCGGGAGGGCCAAGCCAAGAGACCCAGTACTTC
CASSLVLAGGPSQETQYF
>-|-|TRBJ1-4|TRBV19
TGTGCCAGTACTCTCCGGGTGGAGACGGCTAATGAAAAACTGTTTTTT
CASTLRVETANEKLFF
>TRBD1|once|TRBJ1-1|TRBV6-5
TGTGCCAGCAGCGCCCCAGGGGGCACTGAAGCTTTCTTT
CASSAPGGTEAFF
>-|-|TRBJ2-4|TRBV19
TGTGCCAGTAGTATGAGCAGGGCTGCCAAAAACATTCAGTACTTC
CASSMSRAAKNIQYF
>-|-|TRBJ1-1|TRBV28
TGTGCCAGCAGCCTCTGGTTAAGTATCGGGGATGGAAAACGAACTGAAGCTTTCTTT
CASSLWLSIGDGKRTEAFF
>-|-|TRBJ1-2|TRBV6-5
TGTGCCAGCAGCCGGACAGAAGTCCTGTGGGGCTACACCTTC
CASSRTEVLWGYTF
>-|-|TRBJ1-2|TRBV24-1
TGTGCCACCAGTGAGTCAGGGGTGGGCTATGGCTACACCTTC
CATSESGVGYGYTF
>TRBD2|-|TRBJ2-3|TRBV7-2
TGTGCCAGCAGCCCGGGACTAGCGGGGGTTTCCACAGATACGCAGTATTTT
CASSPGLAGVSTDTQYF
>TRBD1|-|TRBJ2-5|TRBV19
TGTGCCAGTAGTGCCCATAGGACAGGGGGCGCGAGGGAGACCCAGTACTTC
CASSAHRTGGARETQYF
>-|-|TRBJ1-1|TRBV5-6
TGTGCCAGCAGCTTGAAAGGGGCTGGGACTGAAGCTTTCTTT
CASSLKGAGTEAFF
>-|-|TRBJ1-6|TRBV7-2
TGTGCCAGCAGTACACGCGGGGGCACCTATAATTCACCCCTCCACTTT
CASSTRGGTYNSPLHF